A selection of T cell receptor beta chains follows, all from one sample in a study of patients and donors after allogeneic stem cell transplantation. Each CDR3 protein is one row after TCRdb ran MiXCR on the RT-PCR reads. The profile shows about 28,000 distinct CDR3 sequences, almost 7% of them singletons. Sequenced input: blood, either unsorted or a sorted T cell fraction (not recorded which). Receptors were obtained from a human donor who was either an allogeneic HSCT recipient or a stem cell or donor lymphocyte infusion donor (not recorded which). It is not recorded whose cells these are; they may come from a transplant donor. Each CDR3 is given with its conserved first and last residue. Each record gives: V gene, J gene, CDR3 protein.

v_gene: TRBV15
j_gene: TRBJ2-1
CDR3aa: CATTRGGYGTYNEQFF

v_gene: TRBV6-2/TRBV6-3
j_gene: TRBJ2-1
CDR3aa: CASSPGTMDNEQFF

v_gene: TRBV7-9
j_gene: TRBJ1-5
CDR3aa: CASSLGLYQPQHF

v_gene: TRBV20-1
j_gene: TRBJ1-2
CDR3aa: CSARGWDISSYTF

v_gene: TRBV9
j_gene: TRBJ2-4
CDR3aa: CASSVAGPLGGLYF

v_gene: TRBV11-3
j_gene: TRBJ2-6
CDR3aa: CASSLKGTGANVLTF

v_gene: TRBV5-4
j_gene: TRBJ2-2
CDR3aa: CASSLDQGYTGELFF

v_gene: TRBV11-2
j_gene: TRBJ2-7
CDR3aa: CASSVDNFSYEQYF

v_gene: TRBV9
j_gene: TRBJ1-6
CDR3aa: CASSASGLYNSPLHF

v_gene: TRBV6-5
j_gene: TRBJ2-7
CDR3aa: CASSYRQGEQYF

v_gene: TRBV7-9
j_gene: TRBJ2-5
CDR3aa: CASSLKETQYF

v_gene: TRBV4-2
j_gene: TRBJ2-5
CDR3aa: CASSQDPDRPETQYF

v_gene: TRBV28
j_gene: TRBJ2-7
CDR3aa: CASSNFYEQYF